This TCR beta chain came from a study of control samples from healthy donors and cancer patients. TCRdb's table, derived via immunoSEQ multiplex PCR, lists solely in-frame clones and lacks some. In the table there are about 170,000 clones, roughly 93% of which are singletons. In this sample, this clone turned up once. V dropped 1 base and J dropped 5 bases, with 20 bases sitting between them. This CDR3 region has 17 residues. Per the germline V gene, CDR1 is LGHNA and CDR2 is YSLEER. This TCR came from a woman aged 60-70 years in good health. The chain recombines TRBV4-3 with TRBJ1-2, with a weak D call TRBD1 (5 bases). The sequenced material came from blood. The CDR3 loop reads CASSQVWSPTGGYGYTF. CDR3 bases: TGCGCCAGCAGCCAAGTCTGGTCACCCACGGGGGGGTATGGCTACACCTTC.